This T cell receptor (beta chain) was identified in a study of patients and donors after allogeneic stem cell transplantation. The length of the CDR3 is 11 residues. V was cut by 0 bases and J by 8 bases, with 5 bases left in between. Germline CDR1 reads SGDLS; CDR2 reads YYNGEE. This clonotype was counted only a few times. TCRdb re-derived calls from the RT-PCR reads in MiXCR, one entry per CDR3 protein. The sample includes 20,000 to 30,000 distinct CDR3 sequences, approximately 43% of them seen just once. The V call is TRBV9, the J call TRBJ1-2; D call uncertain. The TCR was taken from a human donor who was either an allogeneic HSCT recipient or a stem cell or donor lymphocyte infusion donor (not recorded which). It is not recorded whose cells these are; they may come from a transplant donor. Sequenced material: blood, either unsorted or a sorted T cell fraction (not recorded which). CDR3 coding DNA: TGTGCCAGCAGCGTAGGGGAGGGCTACACCTTC. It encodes CASSVGEGYTF.